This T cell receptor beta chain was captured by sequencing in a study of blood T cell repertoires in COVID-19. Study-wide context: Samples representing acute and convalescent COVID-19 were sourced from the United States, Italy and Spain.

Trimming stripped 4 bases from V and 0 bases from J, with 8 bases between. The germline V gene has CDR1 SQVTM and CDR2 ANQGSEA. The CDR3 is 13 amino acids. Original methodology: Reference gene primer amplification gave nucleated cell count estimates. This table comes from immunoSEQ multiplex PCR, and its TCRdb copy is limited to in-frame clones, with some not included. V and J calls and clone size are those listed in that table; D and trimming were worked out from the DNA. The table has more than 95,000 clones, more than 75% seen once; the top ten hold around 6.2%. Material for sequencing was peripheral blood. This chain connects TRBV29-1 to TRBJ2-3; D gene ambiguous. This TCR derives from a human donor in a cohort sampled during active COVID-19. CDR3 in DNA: TGCAGCGTTGGAGGTGGGAGCACAGATACGCAGTATTTT. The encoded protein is CSVGGGSTDTQYF.